Shown below are 30 T cell receptor beta chains from a single sample sequenced in a study of T cells expressing NK-cell markers. From its re-call of the 5' RACE reads, TCRdb lists each CDR3 protein once, without DNA. The sample has 300,000 to 500,000 distinct CDR3 sequences. The sequenced sample consisted of blood T cells: a sorted CD56 or NKG2C T cell subset, CD4+ or CD8+ T cells, or bulk PBMC T cells (not recorded which). The receptors here all came from a woman aged 45-65 years in good health.

The chain joins TRBV4-1 to TRBJ2-5; the D gene TCRdb calls, TRBD1, cannot be checked with no DNA. From germline, CDR1 is MGHRA and CDR2 YSYEKL. The CDR3 loop spans 17 amino acids. The CDR3 sequence: CASSQATGQGAWETQYF.

The J gene is TRBJ2-5, the V gene TRBV11-3; TCRdb lists TRBD1, though no DNA is available to test this call. The CDR3 is made up of 15 amino acids. Germline V gene sequence: CDR1 SGHNT, CDR2 YENEEA. The CDR3 loop is CASSLGTVYQETQYF.

This rearrangement joins TRBV20-1 to TRBJ2-1; the TRBD2 assignment by TCRdb is unverifiable without DNA. CDR1 and CDR2 (germline): DFQATT, SNEGSKA (reference sequence). The CDR3 totals 13 residues. The CDR3 protein is CSANSGTSYEQFF.

CDR3 protein: CASSQVHRAGIEAGANVLTF. The chain is built from TRBV3-1 and TRBJ2-6; TCRdb designates TRBD2, a call that cannot be tested without DNA. Looked up from germline, CDR1 is LGHDT and CDR2 is YNNKEL (reference sequence). This CDR3 has 20 amino acids.

The chain combines TRBV7-9 with TRBJ2-5; the D call of TRBD2 rests on TCRdb alone, since no DNA is present to check it. Germline values: CDR1 SEHNR, CDR2 FQNEAQ (reference sequence). This CDR3 has 14 amino acids. The CDR3 loop reads CASSLVGPQETQYF.

The V call is TRBV11-3, the J call TRBJ1-5; TCRdb returns TRBD1, unconfirmable since there is no DNA. The CDR3 sequence is 16 residues long. From germline, CDR1 is SGHNT and CDR2 YENEEA. The CDR3 protein is CASSSQGQGGNQPQHF.

The chain employs TRBV5-1 and TRBJ2-2. This CDR3 comprises 13 residues. The germline V gene has CDR1 SGHRS and CDR2 YFSETQ. The CDR3 protein is CASSLKGDRELFF.

The gene calls are TRBV20-1 and TRBJ1-5; the TCRdb D gene call, TRBD1, has no DNA to confirm it. The CDR3 is 18 residues long. Germline V lookup: CDR1 DFQATT, CDR2 SNEGSKA (reference sequence). The CDR3 sequence: CSAKLRDTIYEGNQPQHF.

The gene calls are TRBV18 and TRBJ1-4. Germline V gene lookup returns CDR1 KGHSH and CDR2 LQKENI. The CDR3 length is 14 residues. The CDR3 is CASSPPSTNEKLFF.

CDR3 protein: CATSESRTDQPQHF. V gene TRBV24-1 combines with J gene TRBJ1-5. The CDR3 loop spans 14 amino acids. Germline CDR1 and CDR2: KGHDR and SFDVKD.

This chain uses TRBV7-8 with TRBJ2-5; TCRdb designates TRBD1, a call that cannot be tested without DNA. This CDR3 region has 16 residues. Germline V gives CDR1 SGHVS, CDR2 FQNEAQ. CDR3 amino acids: CASSLVRTGGPETQYF.

The rearrangement links TRBV6-6 to TRBJ1-2; TCRdb selects TRBD1, and the lack of DNA leaves this call unchecked. The CDR3 loop spans 15 amino acids. Germline V CDR1 and CDR2: MNHNY, SVGAGI (reference sequence). The chain's CDR3 is CASSYIGTGNYGYTF.

V and J are TRBV19 and TRBJ2-5; TCRdb's D gene call, TRBD1, goes unchecked for lack of DNA. There are 16 residues in the CDR3. Germline V lookup: CDR1 LNHDA, CDR2 SQIVND (reference sequence). The CDR3: CASSSTGTGAWETQYF.

The chain combines TRBV7-9 with TRBJ2-1. This CDR3 is 12 amino acids long. Germline V lookup: CDR1 SEHNR, CDR2 FQNEAQ (reference sequence). CDR3 sequence reads: CASSPRDNEQFF.

V gene TRBV7-2 combines with J gene TRBJ2-7; TCRdb's D call, TRBD2, is unchecked because there is no DNA. The CDR3 loop spans 14 amino acids. Germline lookup yields CDR1 SGHTA and CDR2 FQGNSA. The CDR3 region is CASSLGPLTYEQYF.

The J gene is TRBJ2-1, the V gene TRBV5-1; TCRdb's D call of TRBD1 is untestable without DNA. The germline CDR1 and CDR2 sequences are SGHRS and YFSETQ. This CDR3 is built from 16 residues. The CDR3 sequence is CASSLAGGRGSNEQFF.

This chain uses TRBV7-3 with TRBJ2-5; checking the TCRdb D call of TRBD1 is not possible without DNA. The CDR3 sequence is 15 residues long. From germline, CDR1 is SGHTA and CDR2 FQGTGA. CDR3 sequence reads: CASSTGQGDQETQYF. Filled out from reference TRBV7-3 and TRBJ2-5, the complete variable domain reads GAGVSQTPSNKVTEKGKYVELRCDPISGHTALYWYRQSLGQGPEFLIYFQGTGAADDSGLPNDRFFAVRPEGSVSTLKIQRTERGDSAVYLCASSTGQGDQETQYFGPGTRLLVL.

The J gene is TRBJ2-1, the V gene TRBV7-2; absent DNA, TCRdb's TRBD1 call cannot be checked. In germline, CDR1 is SGHTA, CDR2 FQGNSA. The CDR3 covers 15 residues. CDR3 sequence: CASSLAPGTTNEQFF.

CDR3 loop: CASSYSWDRGRTGELFF. The rearrangement links TRBV5-1 to TRBJ2-2; as DNA is missing, the TRBD1 call by TCRdb cannot be tested. The germline CDR1 and CDR2 sequences are SGHRS and YFSETQ. The CDR3 contains 17 residues.

The chain employs TRBV9 and TRBJ2-1; no DNA is available, so the TRBD1 call from TCRdb remains unchecked. The CDR3 is made up of 16 amino acids. The germline V gene has CDR1 SGDLS and CDR2 YYNGEE. This CDR3 is CASSMPPDRARNEQFF.

The J gene is TRBJ1-1, the V gene TRBV9. Germline V gives CDR1 SGDLS, CDR2 YYNGEE. The CDR3 covers 13 residues. The CDR3 spells CASSVAMNTEAFF.

V is TRBV20-1 and J is TRBJ2-5; without DNA, the TCRdb call of TRBD2 cannot be checked. The CDR3 has 15 amino acids. Germline CDR1 DFQATT, CDR2 SNEGSKA (reference sequence). Here the CDR3 reads CSASVSQGLGETQYF.

V and J are TRBV6-1 and TRBJ2-3. The germline V gene encodes CDR1 MNHNS and CDR2 SASEGT. This CDR3 region has 14 residues. CDR3 sequence reads: CASSVRPGTDTQYF.

V and J are TRBV12-3 or TRBV12-4 and TRBJ1-5; with no DNA, the TCRdb D assignment of TRBD1 cannot be verified. This CDR3 has 13 residues. CDR3 region: CASSTRGMQPQHF.

The genes are TRBV27 and TRBJ2-2; TCRdb proposes TRBD1, but this gene call is untestable without DNA. From germline, CDR1 is MNHEY and CDR2 SMNVEV (reference sequence). The length of the CDR3 is 13 residues. Here the CDR3 reads CAAGVWGMGELFF.

The V and J genes are TRBV4-2 and TRBJ2-2; the TCRdb call, TRBD1, lacks DNA for checking. This CDR3 comprises 16 residues. Germline V gives CDR1 LGHNA, CDR2 YNFKEQ. CDR3 amino acids: CASSQVPRGVAGELFF.

This chain connects TRBV12-3 or TRBV12-4 to TRBJ2-1; there is no DNA to check the TCRdb D call of TRBD1. CDR3 length: 12 residues. The CDR3 loop reads CASSFSRFEQFF.

This chain links TRBV20-1 with TRBJ2-7; TCRdb names TRBD1, which stays unverified in the absence of DNA. CDR3 length equals 15 residues. The germline gives CDR1 DFQATT, CDR2 SNEGSKA (reference sequence). The CDR3: CSARDTSGRTYEQYF.

The gene calls are TRBV5-1 and TRBJ2-2; the D call of TRBD2 rests on TCRdb alone, since no DNA is present to check it. The CDR3 is 15 amino acids. Germline loops: CDR1 SGHRS, CDR2 YFSETQ. The CDR3 region is CASTPERTNTGELFF.

This chain connects TRBV20-1 to TRBJ2-7; TCRdb's assignment of TRBD1 cannot be checked, as there is no DNA. Germline V gene lookup returns CDR1 DFQATT and CDR2 SNEGSKA (reference sequence). The length of the CDR3 is 13 residues. This CDR3 is CSAGGQGQAEQYF.